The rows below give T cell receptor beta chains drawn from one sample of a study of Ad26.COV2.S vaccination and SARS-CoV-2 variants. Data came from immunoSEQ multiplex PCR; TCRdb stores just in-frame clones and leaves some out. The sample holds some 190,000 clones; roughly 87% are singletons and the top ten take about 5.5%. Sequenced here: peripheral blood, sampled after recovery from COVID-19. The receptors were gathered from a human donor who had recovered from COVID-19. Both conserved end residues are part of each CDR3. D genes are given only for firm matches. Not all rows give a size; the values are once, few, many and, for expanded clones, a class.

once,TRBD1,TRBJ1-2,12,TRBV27,CASSSTGTGSAF,TGTGCCAGCAGTTCGACCGGGACAGGGAGTGCCTTC
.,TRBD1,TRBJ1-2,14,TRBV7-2,CASSTEGQAYGYTF,TGTGCCAGCAGCACCGAGGGACAGGCCTATGGCTACACCTTC
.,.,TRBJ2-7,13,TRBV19,CASTSGASYEQYF,.
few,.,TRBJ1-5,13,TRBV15,CATRVGEDQPQHF,TGTGCCACCAGAGTAGGGGAGGATCAGCCCCAGCATTTT
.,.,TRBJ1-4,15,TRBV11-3,CASRSTQMTREKLFF,TGTGCCAGCAGATCCACCCAAATGACGAGGGAAAAACTGTTTTTT
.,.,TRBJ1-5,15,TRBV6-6,CASCVGTLSNQPQHF,TGTGCCAGCTGCGTCGGGACTTTAAGCAATCAGCCCCAGCATTTT
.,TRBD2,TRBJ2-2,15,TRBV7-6,CASSPSGANTGELFF,TGTGCCAGCAGCCCAAGCGGGGCAAACACCGGGGAGCTGTTTTTT
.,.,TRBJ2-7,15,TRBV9,CASSVDGRVDYEQYF,TGTGCCAGCAGCGTAGATGGGCGGGTGGACTACGAGCAGTACTTC
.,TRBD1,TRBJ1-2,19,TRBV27,CASSLSFLGGQLSNYGYTF,TGTGCCAGCAGCCTCTCTTTTCTGGGGGGACAGCTTTCAAACTATGGCTACACCTTC
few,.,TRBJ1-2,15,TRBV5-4,CASSLGSAANYGYTF,TGTGCCAGCAGCTTGGGTTCGGCAGCTAACTATGGCTACACCTTC
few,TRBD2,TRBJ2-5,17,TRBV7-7,CASSLGRLAGGQETQYF,TGTGCTAGCAGCTTAGGTCGGCTAGCGGGGGGGCAAGAGACCCAGTACTTC
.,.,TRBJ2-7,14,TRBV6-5,CASSYGGLRSEQYF,TGTGCCAGCAGTTACGGGGGACTCCGATCGGAGCAGTACTTC
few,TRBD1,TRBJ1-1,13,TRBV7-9,CASSLQGASEAFF,TGTGCCAGCAGCTTACAGGGGGCGAGTGAAGCTTTCTTT
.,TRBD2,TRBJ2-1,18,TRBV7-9,CASSLGSGKMSSYNEQFF,TGTGCCAGCAGCTTAGGTAGCGGGAAAATGAGCTCCTACAATGAGCAGTTCTTC
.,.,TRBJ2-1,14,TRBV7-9,CASSPWARSNEQFF,TGTGCCAGCAGCCCTTGGGCCAGATCCAATGAGCAGTTCTTC
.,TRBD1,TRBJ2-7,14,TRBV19,CASSSGQGTYEQYF,TGTGCCAGTAGTTCGGGACAGGGAACCTACGAGCAGTACTTC
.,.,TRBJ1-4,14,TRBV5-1,CASSLGRTNEKLFF,TGCGCCAGCAGCTTGGGGAGGACTAATGAAAAACTGTTTTTT
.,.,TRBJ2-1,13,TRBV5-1,CASSFDRTYEQFF,TGCGCCAGCAGCTTCGACAGGACTTATGAGCAGTTCTTC
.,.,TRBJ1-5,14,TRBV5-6,CASSRLRGRQPQHF,TGTGCCAGCAGCCGACTCAGGGGTAGACAGCCCCAGCATTTT
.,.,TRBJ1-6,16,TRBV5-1,CASSLASSSYNSPLHF,TGCGCCAGCAGCTTGGCCTCGAGCTCCTATAATTCACCCCTCCACTTT
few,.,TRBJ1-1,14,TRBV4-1,CASSQDRGTRSTFF,TGCGCCAGCAGCCAAGATCGAGGAACAAGGTCGACTTTCTTT
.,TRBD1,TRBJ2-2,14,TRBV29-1,CSVETGGAIGELFF,TGCAGCGTTGAAACAGGGGGCGCAATCGGGGAGCTGTTTTTT
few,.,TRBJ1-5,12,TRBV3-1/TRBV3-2,CASSNSNQPQHF,TGTGCCAGCAGCAATAGCAATCAGCCCCAGCATTTT
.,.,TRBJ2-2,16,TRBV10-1,CATPLYHAERTGELFF,TGCGCCACCCCCTTGTACCACGCTGAACGCACCGGGGAGCTGTTTTTT
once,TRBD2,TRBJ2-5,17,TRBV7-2,CASSSTSGGAGEETQYF,TGTGCCAGCAGCTCTACTAGCGGGGGGGCAGGGGAAGAGACCCAGTACTTC
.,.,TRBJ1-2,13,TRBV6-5,CASSYSARTLHTF,TGTGCCAGCAGTTACTCGGCCAGAACTCTGCACACCTTC
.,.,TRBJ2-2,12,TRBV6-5,CASKSGVRELFF,TGTGCCAGCAAATCAGGGGTTCGGGAGCTGTTTTTT
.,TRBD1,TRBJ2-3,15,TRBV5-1,CASTYTGAGTDTQYF,TGCGCCAGCACCTACACAGGGGCTGGCACAGATACGCAGTATTTT
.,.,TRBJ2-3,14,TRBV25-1,CASMRGGYTDTQYF,TGTGCCAGCATGAGGGGGGGATACACAGATACGCAGTATTTT
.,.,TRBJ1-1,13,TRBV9,CASSVEDDTEAFF,TGTGCCAGCAGCGTAGAGGACGACACTGAAGCTTTCTTT
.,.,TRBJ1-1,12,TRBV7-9,CASSLSEVRAFF,TGTGCCAGCAGCTTATCAGAAGTGCGGGCTTTCTTT
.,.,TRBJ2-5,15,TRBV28,CASSPGLGYQETQYF,TGTGCCAGCAGTCCGGGACTCGGGTACCAAGAGACCCAGTACTTC
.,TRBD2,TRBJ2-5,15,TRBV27,CASSSLGLAGGTQYF,TGTGCCAGCAGTTCTTTAGGACTAGCGGGGGGGACCCAGTACTTC
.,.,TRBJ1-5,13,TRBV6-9,CASIWGNNQPQHF,TGTGCCAGCATATGGGGGAACAATCAGCCCCAGCATTTT
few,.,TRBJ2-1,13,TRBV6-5,CASSLPGHNEQFF,TGTGCCAGCAGTCTACCAGGGCACAATGAGCAGTTCTTC
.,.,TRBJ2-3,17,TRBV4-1,CASSQDQTPPSTDTQYF,TGCGCCAGCAGCCAAGATCAGACACCCCCTAGCACAGATACGCAGTATTTT
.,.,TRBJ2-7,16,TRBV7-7,CASSLALGRSSYEQYF,TGTGCTAGCAGCTTAGCGTTAGGACGGAGCTCCTACGAGCAGTACTTC
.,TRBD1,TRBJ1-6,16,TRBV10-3,CAISTGTGGRNSPLHF,TGTGCCATCAGTACCGGGACAGGGGGTCGGAATTCACCCCTCCACTTT
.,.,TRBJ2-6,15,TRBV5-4,CASSLGQSGANVLTF,TGTGCCAGCAGCTTGGGACAGTCTGGGGCCAACGTCCTGACTTTC
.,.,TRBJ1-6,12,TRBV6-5,CATGPVGAPLHF,TGTGCCACCGGACCCGTCGGGGCACCCCTCCACTTT
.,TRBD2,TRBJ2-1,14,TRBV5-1,CASSFAGGLNEQFF,TGCGCCAGCAGCTTCGCGGGAGGGCTTAATGAGCAGTTCTTC
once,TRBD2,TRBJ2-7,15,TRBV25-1,CASSELGGGAYEQYF,TGTGCCAGCAGTGAACTCGGTGGGGGGGCCTACGAGCAGTACTTC